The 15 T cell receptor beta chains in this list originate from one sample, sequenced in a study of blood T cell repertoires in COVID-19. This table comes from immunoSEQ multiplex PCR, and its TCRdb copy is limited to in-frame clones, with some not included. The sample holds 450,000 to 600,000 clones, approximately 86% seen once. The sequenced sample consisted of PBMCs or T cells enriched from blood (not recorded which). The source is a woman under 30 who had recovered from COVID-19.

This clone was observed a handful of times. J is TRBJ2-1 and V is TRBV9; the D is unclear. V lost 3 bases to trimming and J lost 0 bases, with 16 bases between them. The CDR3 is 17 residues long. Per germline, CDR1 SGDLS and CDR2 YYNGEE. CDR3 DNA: TGTGCCAGCAGCGCCCCTCGCACGTCTAGCTCCTACAATGAGCAGTTCTTC. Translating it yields CASSAPRTSSSYNEQFF.

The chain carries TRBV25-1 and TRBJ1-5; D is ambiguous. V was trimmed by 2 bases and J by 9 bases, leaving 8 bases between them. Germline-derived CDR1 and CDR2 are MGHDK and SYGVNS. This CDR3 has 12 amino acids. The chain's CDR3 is CASSEGRGPQHF. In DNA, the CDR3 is TGTGCCAGCAGTGAAGGCCGGGGGCCCCAGCATTTT. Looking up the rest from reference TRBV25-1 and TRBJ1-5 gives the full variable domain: EADIYQTPRYLVIGTGKKITLECSQTMGHDKMYWYQQDPGMELHLIHYSYGVNSTEKGDLSSESTVSRIRTEHFPLTLESARPSHTSQYLCASSEGRGPQHFGDGTRLSIL.

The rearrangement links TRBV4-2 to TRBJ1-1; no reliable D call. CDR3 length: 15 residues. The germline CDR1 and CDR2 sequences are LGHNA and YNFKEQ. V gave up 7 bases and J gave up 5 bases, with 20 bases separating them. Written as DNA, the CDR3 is TGTGCCAGCAAAGAATCTTTATCACCGAGGACTGAAGCTTTCTTT. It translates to CASKESLSPRTEAFF.

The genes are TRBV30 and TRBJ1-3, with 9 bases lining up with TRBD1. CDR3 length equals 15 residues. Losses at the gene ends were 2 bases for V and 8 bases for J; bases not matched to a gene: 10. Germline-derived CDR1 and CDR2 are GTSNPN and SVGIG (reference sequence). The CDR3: CAWSPLGTGTDTIYF. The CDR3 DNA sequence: TGTGCCTGGAGTCCCCTCGGGACAGGGACGGACACCATATATTTT.

CDR3 in amino acids: CSVAVEGSYEQYF. The CDR3 DNA follows: TGCAGCGTTGCAGTCGAGGGCTCCTACGAGCAGTACTTC. The chain carries TRBV29-1 and TRBJ2-7; possibly TRBD2 for D (5 bases). CDR1 is SQVTM and CDR2 is ANQGSEA in the germline V gene. CDR3 length: 13 residues. Trimming removed 4 bases at V and 0 bases at J, with 10 bases between.

The CDR3 reads CASTAGGIGTEAFF. The DNA of the CDR3 is TGTGCCAGCACGGCGGGGGGGATAGGAACTGAAGCTTTCTTT. The chain has TRBV28 and TRBJ1-1; D might be TRBD1 (5 bases). This CDR3 spans 14 amino acids. From germline, CDR1 is MDHEN and CDR2 SYDVKM. Trimming took 7 bases from V and 5 from J, leaving 17 bases between them.

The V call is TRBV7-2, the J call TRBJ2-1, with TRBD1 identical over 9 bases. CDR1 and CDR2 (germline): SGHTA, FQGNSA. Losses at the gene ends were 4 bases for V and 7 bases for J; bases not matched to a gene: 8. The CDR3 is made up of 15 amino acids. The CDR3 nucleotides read TGTGCCAGCAGCTGGCCGGGACAGGGAGGGAATGAGCAGTTCTTC. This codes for CASSWPGQGGNEQFF.

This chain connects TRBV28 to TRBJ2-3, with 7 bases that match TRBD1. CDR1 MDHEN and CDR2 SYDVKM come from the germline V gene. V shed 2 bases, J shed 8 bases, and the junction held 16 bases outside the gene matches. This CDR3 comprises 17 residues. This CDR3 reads CASSLSPRGRGSGTQYF. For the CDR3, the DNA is TGTGCCAGCAGTTTAAGTCCCCGGGGCAGGGGGTCGGGTACGCAGTATTTT.

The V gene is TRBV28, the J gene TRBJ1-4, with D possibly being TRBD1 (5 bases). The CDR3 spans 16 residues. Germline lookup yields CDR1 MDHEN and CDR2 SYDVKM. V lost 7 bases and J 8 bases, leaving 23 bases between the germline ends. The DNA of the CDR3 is TGTGCCAGCATCCCGGGAGGGCCCGAGGAGGGGGAAAAACTGTTTTTT. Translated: CASIPGGPEEGEKLFF.

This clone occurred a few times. The CDR3, as DNA: TGTGCCATCAGTGCCCAAGCGGTTGCCCTCACTGAAGCTTTCTTT. This translates into CAISAQAVALTEAFF. This rearrangement joins TRBV10-3 to TRBJ1-1; no firm D call. The CDR3 totals 15 residues. Germline lookup yields CDR1 ENHRY and CDR2 SYGVKD. Trimming pared 4 bases from V and 4 bases from J, leaving 16 bases between.

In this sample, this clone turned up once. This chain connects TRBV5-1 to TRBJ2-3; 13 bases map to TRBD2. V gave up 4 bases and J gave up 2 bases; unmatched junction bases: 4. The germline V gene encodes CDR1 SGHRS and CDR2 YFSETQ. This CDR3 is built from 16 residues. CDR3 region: CASSPGLAGYTDTQYF. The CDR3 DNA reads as TGCGCCAGCAGCCCGGGACTAGCGGGGTACACAGATACGCAGTATTTT.

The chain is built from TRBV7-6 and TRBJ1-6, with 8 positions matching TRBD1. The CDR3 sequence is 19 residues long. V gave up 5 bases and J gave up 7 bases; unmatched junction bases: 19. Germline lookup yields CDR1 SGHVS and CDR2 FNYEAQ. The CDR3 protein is CASSPAEGARGLRNSPLHF. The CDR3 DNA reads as TGTGCCAGCAGCCCAGCTGAAGGAGCCAGGGGGCTTCGGAATTCACCCCTCCACTTT.

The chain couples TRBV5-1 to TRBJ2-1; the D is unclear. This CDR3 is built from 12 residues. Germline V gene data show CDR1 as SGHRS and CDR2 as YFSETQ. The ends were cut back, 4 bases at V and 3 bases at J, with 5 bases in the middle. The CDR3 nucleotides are TGCGCCAGCAGCCCTAGCTACAATGAGCAGTTCTTC. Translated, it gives CASSPSYNEQFF.

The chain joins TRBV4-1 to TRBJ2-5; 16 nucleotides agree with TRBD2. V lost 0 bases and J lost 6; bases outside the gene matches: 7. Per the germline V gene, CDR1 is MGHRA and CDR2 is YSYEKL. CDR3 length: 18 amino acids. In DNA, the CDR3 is TGCGCCAGCAGCCAAGACCCGGGACTAGCGGGGGGGGCGAAGACCCAGTACTTC. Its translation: CASSQDPGLAGGAKTQYF.

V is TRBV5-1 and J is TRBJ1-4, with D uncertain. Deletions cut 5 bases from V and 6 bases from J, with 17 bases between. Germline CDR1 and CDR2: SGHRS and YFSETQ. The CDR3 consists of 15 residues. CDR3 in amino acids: CASSQQPAPDEKLFF. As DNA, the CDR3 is TGCGCCAGCAGTCAGCAACCAGCGCCCGATGAAAAACTGTTTTTT.